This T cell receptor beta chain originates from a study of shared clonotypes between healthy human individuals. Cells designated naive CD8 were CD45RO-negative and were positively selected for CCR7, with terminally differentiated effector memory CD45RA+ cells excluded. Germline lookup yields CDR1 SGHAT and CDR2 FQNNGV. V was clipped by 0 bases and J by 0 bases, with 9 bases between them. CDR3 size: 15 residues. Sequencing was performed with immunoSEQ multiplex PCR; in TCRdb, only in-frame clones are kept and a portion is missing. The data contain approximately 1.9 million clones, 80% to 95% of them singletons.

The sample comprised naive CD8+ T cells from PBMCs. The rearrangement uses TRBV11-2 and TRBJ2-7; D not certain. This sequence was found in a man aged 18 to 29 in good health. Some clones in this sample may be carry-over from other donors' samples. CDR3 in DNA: TGTGCCAGCAGCTTAGAGGGTGGGAACTCCTACGAGCAGTACTTC. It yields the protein CASSLEGGNSYEQYF.